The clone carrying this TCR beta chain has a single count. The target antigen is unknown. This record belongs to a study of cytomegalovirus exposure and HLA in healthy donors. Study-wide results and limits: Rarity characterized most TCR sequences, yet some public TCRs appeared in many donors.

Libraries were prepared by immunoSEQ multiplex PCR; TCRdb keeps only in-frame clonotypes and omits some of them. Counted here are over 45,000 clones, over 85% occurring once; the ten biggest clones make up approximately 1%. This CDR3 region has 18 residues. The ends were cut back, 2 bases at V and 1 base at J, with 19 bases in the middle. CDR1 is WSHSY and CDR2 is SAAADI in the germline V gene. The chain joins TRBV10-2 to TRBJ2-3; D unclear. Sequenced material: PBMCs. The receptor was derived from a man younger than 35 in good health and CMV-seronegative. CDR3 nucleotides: TGCGCCAGCAGTGAGCCCTCGGCCCAGGCGTCGGGCACAGATACGCAGTATTTT. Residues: CASSEPSAQASGTDTQYF.